These T cell receptor beta chains were read from a single sample in a study of T cells in Graves' hyperthyroidism and ophthalmopathy. A single record per CDR3 protein comes from TCRdb applying MiXCR to the multiplex PCR reads. Of 300,000 to 500,000 distinct CDR3 sequences listed, more than 13% are singletons. Sequences were obtained from blood. The receptors come from a woman under 40 with Graves' hyperthyroidism. Both conserved end residues are trimmed from each CDR3. The order of the fields is CDR3 protein, V gene.

cdr3_aa: ASSIGNSNSGNTIY
v_call: TRBV5-1

cdr3_aa: ASSARSATGELF
v_call: TRBV9

cdr3_aa: ASSPGARVGTGEGLYEQY
v_call: TRBV11-2

cdr3_aa: ASSATEAKNIQY
v_call: TRBV9

cdr3_aa: ASRDGTEQY
v_call: TRBV6-1

cdr3_aa: ASSFSPGTGFSYNEQF
v_call: TRBV7-3

cdr3_aa: ASRGTGGGYEQY
v_call: TRBV5-6

cdr3_aa: ASRDRDRVTTEAF
v_call: TRBV12-3/TRBV12-4

cdr3_aa: SASSREGYEQY
v_call: TRBV20-1

cdr3_aa: ASSPLGQWAEQY
v_call: TRBV7-9

cdr3_aa: ASGDRGPFSPQH
v_call: TRBV19

cdr3_aa: ASSQASGTGGQPQH
v_call: TRBV3-1

cdr3_aa: SVEDPLRGQETQY
v_call: TRBV29-1

cdr3_aa: STARANYGYT
v_call: TRBV29-1

cdr3_aa: ASSSEALAGVHRHNEQF
v_call: TRBV7-2

cdr3_aa: ATSDFGTSSNEQF
v_call: TRBV24-1

cdr3_aa: ASSLGQPPGYGYT
v_call: TRBV5-1

cdr3_aa: SVEDWASGTTYEQY
v_call: TRBV29-1

cdr3_aa: SAIPTSGHTDTQY
v_call: TRBV20-1

cdr3_aa: AWSDRISYEQY
v_call: TRBV30

cdr3_aa: ASRLGTSGSYEQY
v_call: TRBV19

cdr3_aa: ASSPWTTLSYEQY
v_call: TRBV28

cdr3_aa: AISERGSDGYT
v_call: TRBV10-3